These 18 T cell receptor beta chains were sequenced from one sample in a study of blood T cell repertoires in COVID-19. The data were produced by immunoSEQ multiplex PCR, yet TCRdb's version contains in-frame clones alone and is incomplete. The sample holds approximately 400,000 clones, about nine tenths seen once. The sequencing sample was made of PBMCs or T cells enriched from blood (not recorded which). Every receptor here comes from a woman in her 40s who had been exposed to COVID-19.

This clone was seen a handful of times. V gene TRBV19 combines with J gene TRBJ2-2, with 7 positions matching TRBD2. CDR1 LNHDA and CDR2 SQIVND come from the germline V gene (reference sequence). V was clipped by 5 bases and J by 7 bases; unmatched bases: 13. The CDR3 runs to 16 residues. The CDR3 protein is CASSDPGGNTFGELFF. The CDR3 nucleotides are TGTGCCAGTAGTGATCCGGGAGGTAACACCTTCGGGGAGCTGTTTTTT.

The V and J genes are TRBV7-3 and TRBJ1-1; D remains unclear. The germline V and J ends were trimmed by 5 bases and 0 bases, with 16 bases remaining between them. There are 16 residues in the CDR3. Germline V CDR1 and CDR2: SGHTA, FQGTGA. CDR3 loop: CASSRAPITVNTEAFF. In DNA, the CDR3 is TGTGCCAGCAGCCGCGCCCCTATAACAGTGAACACTGAAGCTTTCTTT.

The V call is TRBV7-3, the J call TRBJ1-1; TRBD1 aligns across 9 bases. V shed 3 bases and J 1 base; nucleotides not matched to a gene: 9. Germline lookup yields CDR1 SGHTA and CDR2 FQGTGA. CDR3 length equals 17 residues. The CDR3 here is CASSFSPPQGANTEAFF. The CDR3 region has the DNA TGTGCCAGCAGCTTTTCCCCCCCACAGGGGGCGAACACTGAAGCTTTCTTT. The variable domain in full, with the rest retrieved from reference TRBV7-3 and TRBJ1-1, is GAGVSQTPSNKVTEKGKYVELRCDPISGHTALYWYRQSLGQGPEFLIYFQGTGAADDSGLPNDRFFAVRPEGSVSTLKIQRTERGDSAVYLCASSFSPPQGANTEAFFGQGTRLTVV.

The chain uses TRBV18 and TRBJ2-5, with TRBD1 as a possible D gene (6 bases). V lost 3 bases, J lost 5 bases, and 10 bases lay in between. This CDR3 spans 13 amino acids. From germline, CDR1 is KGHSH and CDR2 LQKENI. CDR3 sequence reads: CASSPNRDETQYF. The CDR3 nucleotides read TGTGCCAGCTCACCCAACAGGGACGAGACCCAGTACTTC.

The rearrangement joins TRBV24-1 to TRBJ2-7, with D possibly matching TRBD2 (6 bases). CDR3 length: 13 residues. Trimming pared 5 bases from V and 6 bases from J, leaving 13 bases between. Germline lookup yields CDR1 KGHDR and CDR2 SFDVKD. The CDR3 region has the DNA TGTGCCACCAGTGTCTTGGGGGGAGGCGAGCAGTACTTC. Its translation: CATSVLGGGEQYF.

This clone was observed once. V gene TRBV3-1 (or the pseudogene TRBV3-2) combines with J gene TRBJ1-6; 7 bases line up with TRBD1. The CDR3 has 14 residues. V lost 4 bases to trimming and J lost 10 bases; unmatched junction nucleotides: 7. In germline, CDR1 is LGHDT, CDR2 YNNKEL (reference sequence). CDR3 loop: CASSRRGGSSPLHF. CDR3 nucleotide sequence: TGTGCCAGCAGCCGCCGAGGGGGCTCGTCACCCCTCCACTTT.

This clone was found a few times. The CDR3, as DNA: TGTGCCAGCAGATTGGACAGGGGGCTTATGGAGGCCGAGCAGTACTTC. Protein sequence: CASRLDRGLMEAEQYF. The chain has TRBV2 and TRBJ2-7; 11 bases line up with TRBD1. The CDR3 is 16 amino acids. J was trimmed by 6 bases and V by 6 bases; bases with no gene match: 13. Germline V gene data show CDR1 as SNHLY and CDR2 as FYNNEI. The full variable domain, with the rest looked up from reference TRBV2 and TRBJ2-7, is EPEVTQTPSHQVTQMGQEVILRCVPISNHLYFYWYRQILGQKVEFLVSFYNNEISEKSEIFDDQFSVERPDGSNFTLKIRSTKLEDSAMYFCASRLDRGLMEAEQYFGPGTRLTVT.

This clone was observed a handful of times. The chain's CDR3 is CASSTTPSHRREGYTF. In DNA form, the CDR3 reads TGTGCCAGCAGTACTACCCCGTCACATCGCCGTGAGGGCTACACCTTC. The chain links TRBV2 to TRBJ1-2; D uncertain. V dropped 5 bases and J dropped 8 bases, with 24 bases sitting between them. Germline V gene lookup returns CDR1 SNHLY and CDR2 FYNNEI. The CDR3 has 16 residues.

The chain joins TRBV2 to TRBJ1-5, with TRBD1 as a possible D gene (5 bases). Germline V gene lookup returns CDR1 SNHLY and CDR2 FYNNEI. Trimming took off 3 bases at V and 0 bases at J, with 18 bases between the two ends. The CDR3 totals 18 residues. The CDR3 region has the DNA TGTGCCAGCAGTGAGGGCACAGGAATCTTGGGTAGCAATCAGCCCCAGCATTTT. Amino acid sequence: CASSEGTGILGSNQPQHF.

CDR3 nucleotides: TGTGCCAGCAGCCAAGATACTAGCGGGATGTTGAAATACAATGAGCAGTTCTTC. It translates to CASSQDTSGMLKYNEQFF. The V call is TRBV14, the J call TRBJ2-1; the match to TRBD2 covers 10 bases. Germline loops: CDR1 SGHDN, CDR2 FVKESK. The junction had 9 bases not matched to a gene; V was cut back by 0 bases and J by 4 bases. This CDR3 has 18 residues. Full variable domain (remainder filled in from reference TRBV14 and TRBJ2-1): EAGVTQFPSHSVIEKGQTVTLRCDPISGHDNLYWYRRVMGKEIKFLLHFVKESKQDESGMPNNRFLAERTGGTYSTLKVQPAELEDSGVYFCASSQDTSGMLKYNEQFFGPGTRLTVL.

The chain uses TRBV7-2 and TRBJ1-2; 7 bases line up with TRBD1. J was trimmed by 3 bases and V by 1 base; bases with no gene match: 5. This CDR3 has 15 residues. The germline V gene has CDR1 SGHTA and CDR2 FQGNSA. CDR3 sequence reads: CASSLVGGGDYGYTF. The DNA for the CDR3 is TGTGCCAGCAGCTTAGTAGGGGGCGGCGACTATGGCTACACCTTC.

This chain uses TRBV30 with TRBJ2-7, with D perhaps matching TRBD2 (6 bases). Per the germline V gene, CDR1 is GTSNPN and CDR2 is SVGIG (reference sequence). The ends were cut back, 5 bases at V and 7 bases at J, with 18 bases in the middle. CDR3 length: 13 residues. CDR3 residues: CAWGNPGVREQYF. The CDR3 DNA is TGTGCCTGGGGAAACCCGGGGGTAAGGGAGCAGTACTTC.

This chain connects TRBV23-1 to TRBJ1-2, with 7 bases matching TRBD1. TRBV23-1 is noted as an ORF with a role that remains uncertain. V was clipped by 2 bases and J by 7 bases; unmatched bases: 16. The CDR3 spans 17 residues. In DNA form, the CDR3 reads TGCGCCAGCAGTCAACCCCGTAGGGACAGTCTCAGCGGTGGCTACACCTTC. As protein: CASSQPRRDSLSGGYTF.

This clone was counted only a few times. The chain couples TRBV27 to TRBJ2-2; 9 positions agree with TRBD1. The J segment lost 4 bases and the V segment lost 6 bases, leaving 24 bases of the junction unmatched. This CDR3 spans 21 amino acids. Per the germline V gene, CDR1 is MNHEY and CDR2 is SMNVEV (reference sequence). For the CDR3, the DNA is TGTGCCAGCAGGGCGGGCGCGGAGGGGACAGGGCTGGGGACGTTCACCGGGGAGCTGTTTTTT. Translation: CASRAGAEGTGLGTFTGELFF.

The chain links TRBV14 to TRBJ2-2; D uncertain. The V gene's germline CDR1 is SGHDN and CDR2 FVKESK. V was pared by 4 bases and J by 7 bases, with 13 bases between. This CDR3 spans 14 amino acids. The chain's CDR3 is CASSPQTALGELFF. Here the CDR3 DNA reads TGTGCCAGCAGCCCCCAAACAGCCCTCGGGGAGCTGTTTTTT. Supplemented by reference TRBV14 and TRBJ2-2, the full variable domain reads EAGVTQFPSHSVIEKGQTVTLRCDPISGHDNLYWYRRVMGKEIKFLLHFVKESKQDESGMPNNRFLAERTGGTYSTLKVQPAELEDSGVYFCASSPQTALGELFFGEGSRLTVL.

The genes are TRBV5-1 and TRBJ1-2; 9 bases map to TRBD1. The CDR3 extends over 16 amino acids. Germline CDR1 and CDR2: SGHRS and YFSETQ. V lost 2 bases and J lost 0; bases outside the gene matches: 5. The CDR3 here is CASSFAQGASNYGYTF. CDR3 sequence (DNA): TGCGCCAGCAGCTTTGCACAGGGGGCGTCTAACTATGGCTACACCTTC.

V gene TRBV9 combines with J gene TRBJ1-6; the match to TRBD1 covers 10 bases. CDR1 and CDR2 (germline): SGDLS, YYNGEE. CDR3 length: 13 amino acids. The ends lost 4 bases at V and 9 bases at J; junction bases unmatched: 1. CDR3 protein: CASSRDRGSPLHF. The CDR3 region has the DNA TGTGCCAGCAGCCGGGACAGGGGTTCACCCCTCCACTTT.

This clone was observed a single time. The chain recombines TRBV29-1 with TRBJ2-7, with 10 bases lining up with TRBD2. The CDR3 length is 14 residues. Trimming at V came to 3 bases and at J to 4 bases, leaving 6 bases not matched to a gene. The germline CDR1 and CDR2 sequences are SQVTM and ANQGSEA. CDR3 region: CSVEFASGSYEQYF. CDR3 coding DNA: TGCAGCGTTGAGTTTGCTAGCGGGAGTTACGAGCAGTACTTC.